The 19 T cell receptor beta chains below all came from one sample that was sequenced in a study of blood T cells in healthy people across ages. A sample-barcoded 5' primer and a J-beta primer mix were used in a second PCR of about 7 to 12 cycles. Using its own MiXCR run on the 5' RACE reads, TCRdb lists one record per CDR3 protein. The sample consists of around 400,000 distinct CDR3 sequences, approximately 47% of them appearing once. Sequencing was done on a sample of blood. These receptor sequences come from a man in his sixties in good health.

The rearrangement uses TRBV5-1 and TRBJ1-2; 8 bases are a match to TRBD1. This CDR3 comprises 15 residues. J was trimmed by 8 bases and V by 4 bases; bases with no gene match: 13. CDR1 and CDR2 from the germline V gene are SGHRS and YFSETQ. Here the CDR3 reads CASSSPQPGGYGYTF. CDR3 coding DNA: TGCGCCAGCAGCAGCCCGCAGCCAGGGGGCTACGGCTACACCTTC.

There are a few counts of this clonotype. CDR3: CAWSGPGLPHTTPHRSAAFF. DNA for the CDR3: TGTGCCTGGAGTGGGCCAGGGTTACCCCATACAACACCTCACCGTTCTGCAGCTTTCTTT. This rearrangement joins TRBV30 to TRBJ1-1; tentatively, D is TRBD1 (5 bases). Trimming removed 1 base from V and 10 bases from J, with 37 bases in between. The germline CDR1 and CDR2 sequences are GTSNPN and SVGIG (reference sequence). This CDR3 has 20 amino acids.

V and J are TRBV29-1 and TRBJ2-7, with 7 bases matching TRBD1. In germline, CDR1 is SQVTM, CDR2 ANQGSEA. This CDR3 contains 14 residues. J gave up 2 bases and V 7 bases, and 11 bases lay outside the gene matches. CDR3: CSASGQTGPYEQYF. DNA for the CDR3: TGCAGCGCGTCGGGACAGACAGGCCCCTACGAGCAGTACTTC.

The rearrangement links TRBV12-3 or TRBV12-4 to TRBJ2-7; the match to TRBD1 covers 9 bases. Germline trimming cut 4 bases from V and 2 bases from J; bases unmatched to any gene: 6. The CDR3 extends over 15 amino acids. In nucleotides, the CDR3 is TGTGCCAGCAGTTCCCGGGACAGGGTCCCCTACGAGCAGTACTTC. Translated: CASSSRDRVPYEQYF.

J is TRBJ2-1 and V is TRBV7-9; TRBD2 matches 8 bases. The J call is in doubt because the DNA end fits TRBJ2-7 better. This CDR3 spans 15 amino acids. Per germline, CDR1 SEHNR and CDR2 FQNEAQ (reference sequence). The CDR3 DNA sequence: TGTGCCAGCAGCTTAGTCCGGGGGGGGTACAATGAGCAGTACTTC. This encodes CASSLVRGGYNEQYF.

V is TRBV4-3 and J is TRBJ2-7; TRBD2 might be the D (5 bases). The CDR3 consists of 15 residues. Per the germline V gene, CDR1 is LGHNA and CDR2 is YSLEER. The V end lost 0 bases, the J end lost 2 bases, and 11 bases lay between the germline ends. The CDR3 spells CASSQDPLATYEQYF. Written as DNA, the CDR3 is TGCGCCAGCAGCCAAGATCCTCTAGCTACCTACGAGCAGTACTTC.

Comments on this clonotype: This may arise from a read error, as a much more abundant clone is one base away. CDR3 residues: CASGSWSNVLTF. The CDR3 coding sequence is TGTGCCAGCGGCTCTTGGTCCAACGTCCTGACTTTC. The chain employs TRBV7-8 and TRBJ2-6; no firm D call. CDR1 and CDR2 from the germline V gene are SGHVS and FQNEAQ. Trimming removed 8 bases at V and 8 bases at J, with 10 bases between. The CDR3 totals 12 residues. Supplemented by reference TRBV7-8 and TRBJ2-6, the full variable domain reads GAGVSQSPRYKVAKRGQDVALRCDPISGHVSLFWYQQALGQGPEFLTYFQNEAQLDKSGLPSDRFFAERPEGSVSTLKIQRTQQEDSAVYLCASGSWSNVLTFGAGSRLTVL.

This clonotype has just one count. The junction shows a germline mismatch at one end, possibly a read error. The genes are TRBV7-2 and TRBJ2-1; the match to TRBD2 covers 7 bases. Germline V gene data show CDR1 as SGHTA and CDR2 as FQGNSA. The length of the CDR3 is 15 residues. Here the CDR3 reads CVSSPKKTSMAEQFF. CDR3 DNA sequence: TGTGTCAGCAGCCCTAAGAAGACTAGCATGGCTGAGCAGTTCTTC.

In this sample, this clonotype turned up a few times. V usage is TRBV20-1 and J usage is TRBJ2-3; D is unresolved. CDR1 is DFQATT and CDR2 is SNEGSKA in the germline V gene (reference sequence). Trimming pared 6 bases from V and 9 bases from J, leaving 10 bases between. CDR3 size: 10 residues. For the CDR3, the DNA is TGCAGTGCCGGAAGTCCCACGCAGTATTTT. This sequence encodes CSAGSPTQYF.

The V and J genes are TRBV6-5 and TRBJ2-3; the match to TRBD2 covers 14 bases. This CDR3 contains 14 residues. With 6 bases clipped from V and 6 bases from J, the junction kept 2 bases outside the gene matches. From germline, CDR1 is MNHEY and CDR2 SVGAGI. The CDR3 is CASRTSGGADTQYF. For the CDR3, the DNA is TGTGCCAGCAGGACTAGCGGGGGGGCGGATACGCAGTATTTT.

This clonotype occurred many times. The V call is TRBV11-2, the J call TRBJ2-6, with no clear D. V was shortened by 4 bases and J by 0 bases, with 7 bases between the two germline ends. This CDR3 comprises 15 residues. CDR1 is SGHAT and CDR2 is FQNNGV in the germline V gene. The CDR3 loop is CASSSIRSGANVLTF. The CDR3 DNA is TGTGCCAGCAGCTCAATCCGCTCTGGGGCCAACGTCCTGACTTTC.

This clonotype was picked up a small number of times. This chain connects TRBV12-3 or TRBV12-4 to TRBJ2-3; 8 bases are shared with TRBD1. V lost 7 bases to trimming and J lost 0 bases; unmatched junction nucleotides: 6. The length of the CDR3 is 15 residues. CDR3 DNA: TGTGCCAGCAACTACCAGGGGGCTAGCACAGATACGCAGTATTTT. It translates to CASNYQGASTDTQYF.

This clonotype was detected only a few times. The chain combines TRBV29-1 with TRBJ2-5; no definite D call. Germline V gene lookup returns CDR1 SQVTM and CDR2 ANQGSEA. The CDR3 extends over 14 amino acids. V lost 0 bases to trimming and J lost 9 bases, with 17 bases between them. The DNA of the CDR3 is TGCAGCGTTGAAGAAGGGATAGAATGGAGACCCCAGTACTTC. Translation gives CSVEEGIEWRPQYF.

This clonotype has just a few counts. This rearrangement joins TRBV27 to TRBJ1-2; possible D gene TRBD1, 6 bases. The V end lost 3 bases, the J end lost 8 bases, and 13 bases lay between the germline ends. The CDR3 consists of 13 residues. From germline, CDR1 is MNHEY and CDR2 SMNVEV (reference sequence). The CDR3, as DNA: TGTGCCAGCAGTTTTAGGGGGGGAGCAGGCTACACCTTC. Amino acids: CASSFRGGAGYTF.

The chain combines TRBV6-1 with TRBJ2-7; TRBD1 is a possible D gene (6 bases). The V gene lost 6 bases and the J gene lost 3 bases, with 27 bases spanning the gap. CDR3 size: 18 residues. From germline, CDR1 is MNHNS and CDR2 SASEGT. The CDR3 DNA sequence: TGTGCCAGCAGCAGATGGGACACAAAAGGGGGTATGGTCTACGAGCAGTACTTC. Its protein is CASSRWDTKGGMVYEQYF.

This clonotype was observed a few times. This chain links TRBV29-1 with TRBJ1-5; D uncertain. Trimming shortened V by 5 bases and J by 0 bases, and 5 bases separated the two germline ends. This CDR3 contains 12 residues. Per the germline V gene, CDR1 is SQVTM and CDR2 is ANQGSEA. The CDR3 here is CSVRDSNQPQHF. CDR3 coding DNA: TGCAGCGTTCGTGATAGCAATCAGCCCCAGCATTTT.

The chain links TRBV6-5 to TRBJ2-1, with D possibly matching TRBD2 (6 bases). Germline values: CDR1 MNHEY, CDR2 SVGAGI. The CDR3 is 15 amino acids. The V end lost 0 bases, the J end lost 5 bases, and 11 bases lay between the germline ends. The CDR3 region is CASSYSSGLDNEQFF. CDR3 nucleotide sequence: TGTGCCAGCAGTTACTCGAGCGGGTTAGACAATGAGCAGTTCTTC.

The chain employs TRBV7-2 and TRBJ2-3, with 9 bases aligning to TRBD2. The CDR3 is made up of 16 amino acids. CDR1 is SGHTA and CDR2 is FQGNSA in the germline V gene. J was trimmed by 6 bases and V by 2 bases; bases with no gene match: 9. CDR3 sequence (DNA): TGTGCCAGCAGCTTACGGGTGCGGGGGGGAGGGGATACGCAGTATTTT. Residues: CASSLRVRGGGDTQYF.

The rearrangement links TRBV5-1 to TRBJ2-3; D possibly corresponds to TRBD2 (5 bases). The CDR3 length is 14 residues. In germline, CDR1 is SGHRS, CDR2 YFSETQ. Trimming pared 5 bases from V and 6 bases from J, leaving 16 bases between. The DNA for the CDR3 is TGCGCCAGCAGGCGGGCCCAGGCGATCGATACGCAGTATTTT. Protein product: CASRRAQAIDTQYF.